The 17 T cell receptor beta chains in this list originate from one sample, sequenced in a study of T cell responses to AZD1222 COVID-19 vaccine. Profiled with immunoSEQ multiplex PCR; TCRdb holds only in-frame clones, not every one. The sample lists 15,000 to 20,000 clones, around 81% occurring once. Sequencing used peripheral blood, obtained 28 days after the second AZD1222 dose. The receptors shown here come from an adult who received the AZD1222 COVID-19 vaccine.

The DNA for the CDR3 is TGTGCCAGCAGTTACTCTTCAGGACGGAGCTCCTACGAGCAGTACTTC. Amino acid sequence: CASSYSSGRSSYEQYF. V gene TRBV6-5 combines with J gene TRBJ2-7; D ambiguous. CDR3 length: 16 amino acids. From germline, CDR1 is MNHEY and CDR2 SVGAGI. V was trimmed by 0 bases and J by 0 bases, leaving 12 bases between them.

The chain employs TRBV29-1 and TRBJ1-2, with TRBD1 matching over 9 bases. Germline CDR1 reads SQVTM; CDR2 reads ANQGSEA. V gave up 3 bases and J gave up 3 bases; unmatched junction bases: 5. This CDR3 region has 14 residues. CDR3: CSVEGGQGDYGYTF. The CDR3 region has the DNA TGCAGCGTTGAGGGGGGACAGGGCGACTATGGCTACACCTTC.

This clone showed up just once. V usage is TRBV6-2 or TRBV6-3 and J usage is TRBJ2-7; D unresolved. There are 12 residues in the CDR3. V shed 2 bases and J shed 2 bases, with 4 bases lying between them. Germline values: CDR1 MNHEY, CDR2 SVGEGT. CDR3 protein: CASSYPAYEQYF. The CDR3 DNA is TGTGCCAGCAGTTACCCCGCCTACGAGCAGTACTTC.

The chain is built from TRBV5-6 and TRBJ2-7; possibly TRBD2 for D (5 bases). Germline V CDR1 and CDR2: SGHDT, YYEEEE. The CDR3 sequence is 13 residues long. The V gene lost 0 bases and the J gene lost 5 bases, with 9 bases spanning the gap. CDR3 in DNA: TGTGCCAGCAGCTTGGCGGGGTTAAACGAGCAGTACTTC. Amino acids: CASSLAGLNEQYF.

This clone came up once. This chain joins TRBV6-5 and TRBJ1-3, with TRBD1 identical over 9 bases. In germline, CDR1 is MNHEY, CDR2 SVGAGI. The CDR3 spans 15 residues. V trimming: 5 bases; J trimming: 0 bases; junction bases outside the gene matches: 2. The CDR3, as DNA: TGTGCCAGCAGTATGACAGGGGGCTCTGGAAACACCATATATTTT. This gives the protein CASSMTGGSGNTIYF.

The J gene is TRBJ1-1, the V gene TRBV10-1; 7 positions agree with TRBD1. The V segment lost 8 bases and the J segment 1 base; nucleotides outside the gene matches: 7. CDR1 is WNHNN, CDR2 SYGVQD, per germline (reference sequence). This CDR3 is 14 amino acids long. CDR3 DNA sequence: TGCGCCAGCCCTGAGGGGGCTCAGAACACTGAAGCTTTCTTT. Its protein is CASPEGAQNTEAFF.

This rearrangement joins TRBV11-3 to TRBJ2-1, with TRBD2 identical over 12 bases. Germline loops: CDR1 SGHNT, CDR2 YENEEA. Trimming removed 1 base from V and 4 bases from J; junction bases left unmatched: 5. The CDR3 runs 17 residues. CDR3 DNA sequence: TGTGCCAGCAGCTTAGGAGAGACTAGCGGGGGATACAATGAGCAGTTCTTC. Translation gives CASSLGETSGGYNEQFF.

The chain joins TRBV5-1 to TRBJ2-4, with TRBD1 matching 9 bases. The trim removed 0 bases at V and 13 bases at J, leaving 11 bases unmatched. Per germline, CDR1 SGHRS and CDR2 YFSETQ. The CDR3 has 15 residues. This CDR3 reads CASSLVGTGSSEQYF. CDR3 DNA: TGCGCCAGCAGCTTGGTTGGGACAGGGTCCAGCGAACAGTACTTC.

The V and J genes are TRBV5-1 and TRBJ1-1, with D possibly being TRBD1 (6 bases). The V end was cut by 4 bases, the J end by 6 bases, with 25 bases between. Germline CDR1 and CDR2: SGHRS and YFSETQ. The CDR3 is 17 amino acids. Written as DNA, the CDR3 is TGCGCCAGCAGCAGGATGTGGTTGGGGGACACCTTATCTGAAGCTTTCTTT. Translating gives CASSRMWLGDTLSEAFF. The whole variable domain, remainder taken from reference TRBV5-1 and TRBJ1-1, is KAGVTQTPRYLIKTRGQQVTLSCSPISGHRSVSWYQQTPGQGLQFLFEYFSETQRNKGNFPGRFSGRQFSNSRSEMNVSTLELGDSALYLCASSRMWLGDTLSEAFFGQGTRLTVV.

This clone was seen only a few times. The rearrangement links TRBV4-2 to TRBJ2-7; TRBD1 matches 9 bases. Germline CDR1 is LGHNA and CDR2 is YNFKEQ. J was trimmed by 3 bases and V by 1 base; bases with no gene match: 4. The CDR3 extends over 15 amino acids. In nucleotides, the CDR3 is TGTGCCAGCAGCCAAGCTGGGACAGGGAACTACGAGCAGTACTTC. Protein sequence: CASSQAGTGNYEQYF.

J is TRBJ1-1 and V is TRBV28, with 8 bases fitting TRBD1. J lost 4 bases, V lost 6 bases, and 10 bases had no gene match. Germline CDR1 is MDHEN and CDR2 is SYDVKM. The CDR3 consists of 15 residues. The CDR3: CASSQDRGGVTEAFF. CDR3 coding DNA: TGTGCCAGCAGCCAAGACAGGGGAGGGGTCACTGAAGCTTTCTTT.

The rearrangement joins TRBV5-6 to TRBJ1-1; 8 nucleotides match TRBD1. The CDR3 is made up of 16 amino acids. Germline assignment: CDR1 SGHDT and CDR2 YYEEEE. V was clipped by 0 bases and J by 0 bases; unmatched bases: 4. In DNA, the CDR3 is TGTGCCAGCAGCTTGGTGGACAGGGTCATGAACACTGAAGCTTTCTTT. It yields the protein CASSLVDRVMNTEAFF. Drawing the rest from reference TRBV5-6 and TRBJ1-1, the complete variable domain is DAGVTQSPTHLIKTRGQQVTLRCSPKSGHDTVSWYQQALGQGPQFIFQYYEEEERQRGNFPDRFSGHQFPNYSSELNVNALLLGDSALYLCASSLVDRVMNTEAFFGQGTRLTVV.

V and J are TRBV7-9 and TRBJ2-1; no firm D call. The CDR3 totals 14 residues. Trimming cost V 3 bases and J 0 bases, with 6 bases left between them. Germline values: CDR1 SEHNR, CDR2 FQNEAQ (reference sequence). CDR3 bases: TGTGCCAGCAGCTTCGTCTACTCCTACAATGAGCAGTTCTTC. Residues: CASSFVYSYNEQFF.

This rearrangement joins TRBV7-2 to TRBJ1-2; 9 nucleotides line up with TRBD1. V trimming: 4 bases; J trimming: 3 bases; junction bases outside the gene matches: 3. This CDR3 is 14 amino acids long. Germline V lookup: CDR1 SGHTA, CDR2 FQGNSA. CDR3 bases: TGTGCCAGCAGCTCAGGGACAGGGTACTATGGCTACACCTTC. It yields the protein CASSSGTGYYGYTF.

V is TRBV20-1 and J is TRBJ2-1; TRBD1 matches at 11 bases. V lost 3 bases and J lost 4; bases outside the gene matches: 5. The CDR3 length is 15 residues. Germline V gene data show CDR1 as DFQATT and CDR2 as SNEGSKA (reference sequence). CDR3 residues: CSASLGTGGYNEQFF. The CDR3 bases are TGCAGTGCTAGTTTGGGGACAGGGGGTTACAATGAGCAGTTCTTC.

The chain uses TRBV6-1 and TRBJ2-5; 7 bases line up with TRBD2. Trimming removed 4 bases from V and 5 bases from J; junction bases left unmatched: 13. Germline V gene lookup returns CDR1 MNHNS and CDR2 SASEGT. The length of the CDR3 is 16 residues. CDR3 nucleotides: TGTGCCAGCAGTGTGGCGCGAGCGGGAATGGGGGAGACCCAGTACTTC. This encodes CASSVARAGMGETQYF.

A single count supports this clone. V is TRBV18 and J is TRBJ2-5; D possibly corresponds to TRBD1 (5 bases). Germline V gene data show CDR1 as KGHSH and CDR2 as LQKENI. The CDR3 has 13 amino acids. Trimming shortened V by 1 base and J by 5 bases, and 8 bases separated the two germline ends. This CDR3 is CASSPQGQETQYF. For the CDR3, the DNA is TGTGCCAGCTCACCACAGGGGCAGGAGACCCAGTACTTC.